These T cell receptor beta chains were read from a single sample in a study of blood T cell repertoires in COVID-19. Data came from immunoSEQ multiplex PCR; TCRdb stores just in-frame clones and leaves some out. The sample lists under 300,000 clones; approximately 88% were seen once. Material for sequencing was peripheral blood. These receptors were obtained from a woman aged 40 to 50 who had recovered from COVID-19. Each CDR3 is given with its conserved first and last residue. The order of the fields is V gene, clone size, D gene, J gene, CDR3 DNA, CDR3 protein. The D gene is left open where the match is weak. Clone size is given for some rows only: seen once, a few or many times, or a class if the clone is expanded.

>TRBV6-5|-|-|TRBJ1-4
TGTGCCAGCAGAAACGTAGGGGCTAATGAAAAACTGTTTTTT
CASRNVGANEKLFF
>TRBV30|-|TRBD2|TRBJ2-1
TGTGCCGGTACTAGCGGGAACTACAATGAGCAGTTCTTC
CAGTSGNYNEQFF
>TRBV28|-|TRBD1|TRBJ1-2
TGTGCCAGCAGCCCCGGACAGGGGGCCTACTATGGCTACACCTTC
CASSPGQGAYYGYTF
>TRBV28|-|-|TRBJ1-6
TGTGCCAGCAGTCCTCCCAGGGGTTCAGAATCACCCCTCCACTTT
CASSPPRGSESPLHF
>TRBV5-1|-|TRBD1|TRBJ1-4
TGCGCCAGCAGCCCGGACAGGGCCGAAGAAAAACTGTTTTTT
CASSPDRAEEKLFF
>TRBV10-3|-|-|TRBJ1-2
TGTGCCATCAGTGAGTCGAACGGCCCCGCGGACTACACCTTC
CAISESNGPADYTF
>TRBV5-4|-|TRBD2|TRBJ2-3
TGTGCCAGCAGGACGGGACTAGCGGGGATCACAGATACGCAGTATTTT
CASRTGLAGITDTQYF
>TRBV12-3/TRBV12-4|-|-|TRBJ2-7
TGTGCCAGCAGTGGCGGAGACCCGTACGAGCAGTACTTC
CASSGGDPYEQYF
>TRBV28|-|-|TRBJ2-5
TGTGCCAGCAGTTCCCTCCTCGGTTCCCAAGAGACCCAGTACTTC
CASSSLLGSQETQYF
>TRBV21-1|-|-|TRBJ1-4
TGTGCCAGCCAGGACAGTGAAAAACTGTTTTTT
CASQDSEKLFF
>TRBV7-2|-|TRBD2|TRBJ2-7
TGTGCCAGCAGCCAAGGACTAGCGGGAAAAGGAACCTACGAGCAGTACTTC
CASSQGLAGKGTYEQYF
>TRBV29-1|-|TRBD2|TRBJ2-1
TGCAGCGTTGAAGGCCTAGCGGGAGGGGGTTATTACAATGAGCAGTTCTTC
CSVEGLAGGGYYNEQFF
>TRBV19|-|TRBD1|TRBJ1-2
TGTGCCAGTAGTATCCCCGGACAGGGGGTTAGGGGCTACACCTTC
CASSIPGQGVRGYTF
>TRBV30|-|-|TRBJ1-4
TGTGCCTGGAGTCAAGCTTCTAATGAAAAACTGTTTTTT
CAWSQASNEKLFF
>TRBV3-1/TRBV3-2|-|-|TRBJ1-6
TGTGCCAGCAGCGCCGGGGAGATAAATTCACCCCTCCACTTT
CASSAGEINSPLHF
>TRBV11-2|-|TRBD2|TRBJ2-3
TGTGCCAGCAGCCCTCGGGGAGCGGGGAGCACAGATACGCAGTATTTT
CASSPRGAGSTDTQYF
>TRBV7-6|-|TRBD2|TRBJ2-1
TGTGCCAGCAGCCCAGCGGGGAACAATGAGCAGTTCTTC
CASSPAGNNEQFF
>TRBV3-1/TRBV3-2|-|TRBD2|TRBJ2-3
TGTGCCAGCAGCCACATAGCGGGCCAAGGAGGAGATACGCAGTATTTT
CASSHIAGQGGDTQYF
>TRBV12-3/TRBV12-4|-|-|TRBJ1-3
TGTGCCAGCAGTTTTGAGGGAAACACCATATATTTT
CASSFEGNTIYF
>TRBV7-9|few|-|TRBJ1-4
TGTGCCAGCACCCCCACGGGTAATGAAAAACTGTTTTTT
CASTPTGNEKLFF
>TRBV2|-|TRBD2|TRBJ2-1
TGTGCCAGCAGCAAACTAGCGGGAGTAGGTAATGAGCAGTTCTTC
CASSKLAGVGNEQFF
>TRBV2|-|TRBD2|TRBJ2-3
TGTGCCAGCAGTCCACTAGCGGGAGGAGATACGCAGTATTTT
CASSPLAGGDTQYF
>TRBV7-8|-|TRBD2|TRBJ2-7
TGTGCCAGCAGCTTAGGCGCGGGGGGCCTGAACGAGCAGTACTTC
CASSLGAGGLNEQYF
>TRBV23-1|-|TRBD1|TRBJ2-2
TGCGCCAGCAGTCAATCAGAGGACCAGGGGGCGGACACCGGGGAGCTGTTTTTT
CASSQSEDQGADTGELFF
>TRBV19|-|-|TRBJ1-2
TGTGCCAGTAGTATAGAGACAGGCGGCTATGGCTACACCTTC
CASSIETGGYGYTF
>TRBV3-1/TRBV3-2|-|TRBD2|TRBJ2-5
TGTGCCAGCAGCCAAGAAACCGGGACTAGCGGTTCTCAAGAGACCCAGTACTTC
CASSQETGTSGSQETQYF
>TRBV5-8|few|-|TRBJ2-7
TGTGCCAGCAGCTCACAATACTACGAGCAGTACTTC
CASSSQYYEQYF
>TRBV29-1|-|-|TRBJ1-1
TGCAGCGTTGATCGGCGGATGAACACTGAAGCTTTCTTT
CSVDRRMNTEAFF
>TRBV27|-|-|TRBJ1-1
TGTGCCAGCAGTGCCCCCTGGACAGCAGTGAACACTGAAGCTTTCTTT
CASSAPWTAVNTEAFF
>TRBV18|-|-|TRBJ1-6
TGTGCCAGCTCACCCGGAACAGCCGATAATTCACCCCTCCACTTT
CASSPGTADNSPLHF
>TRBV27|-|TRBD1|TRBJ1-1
TGTGCCAGCAGTTTCAGGACAGGCGGAGAGGTGAACACTGAAGCTTTCTTT
CASSFRTGGEVNTEAFF
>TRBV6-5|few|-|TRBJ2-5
TGTGCCAGCATAGGGTTGGACAGAGAGACCCAGTACTTC
CASIGLDRETQYF
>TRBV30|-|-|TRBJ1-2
TGTGCCTGGAGATACAGGGCGAGCTATGGCTACACCTTC
CAWRYRASYGYTF
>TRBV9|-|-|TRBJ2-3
TGTGCCAGCAGCGTAGCTCCCGCGACTAGGATGGGCACAGATACGCAGTATTTT
CASSVAPATRMGTDTQYF
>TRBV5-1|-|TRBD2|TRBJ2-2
TGCGCCAGCAGCTTGGAGGGACTAGCGGGCTCCGGGGAGCTGTTTTTT
CASSLEGLAGSGELFF
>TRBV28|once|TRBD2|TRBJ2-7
TGTGCCAGCAACTCCGGGACTAGCGGAACGGTAATCTACGAGCAGTACTTC
CASNSGTSGTVIYEQYF
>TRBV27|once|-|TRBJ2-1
TGTGCCAGCAGTTTAAAGGGAGGCGATGAGCAGTTCTTC
CASSLKGGDEQFF